Listed below are T cell receptor beta chains from one sample, sequenced in a study of T cells in tuberculosis. Assay used: immunoSEQ multiplex PCR; TCRdb lists only in-frame clones, some missing. This sample yields roughly 59,000 clones, of which 65% to 90% are seen a single time; more than 10% belongs to the top ten. Sequenced: CD1b-GMM tetramer-negative cells sorted from PBMCs. The origin of the receptors is an adult woman with latent tuberculosis. CDR3s include the opening cysteine and the closing phenylalanine or tryptophan. A D gene is named only where the DNA matches it firmly. Clone size, where shown, is once, few, many, or a class for clones that have expanded.

TRBD2	-	TRBV18	TRBJ2-5	CASSRSSGGLQETQYF	TGTGCCAGCTCACGGTCCAGCGGGGGGCTCCAAGAGACCCAGTACTTC
TRBD1	-	TRBV28	TRBJ1-5	CASSAPRDRLHQPQHF	TGTGCCAGCAGTGCCCCCCGGGACAGGCTTCATCAGCCCCAGCATTTT
-	-	TRBV7-2	TRBJ1-1	CASRLTGPPNTEAFF	TGTGCCAGCAGATTGACAGGTCCCCCGAACACTGAAGCTTTCTTT
-	-	TRBV7-9	TRBJ2-1	CASSPSYYEQFF	TGTGCCAGCAGCCCCTCTTACTATGAGCAGTTCTTC
-	-	TRBV28	TRBJ2-7	CASSFGVPPEQYF	TGTGCCAGCAGTTTCGGGGTCCCCCCTGAGCAGTACTTC
-	-	TRBV28	TRBJ1-5	CASSLYKRVGNQPQHF	TGTGCCAGCAGTTTATATAAGAGGGTGGGCAATCAGCCCCAGCATTTT
TRBD2	few	TRBV6-6	TRBJ2-5	CASSYSGESETQYF	TGTGCCAGCAGTTACAGCGGGGAGTCGGAGACCCAGTACTTC
-	-	TRBV7-7	TRBJ2-2	CASSPSPTGELFF	TGTGCCAGCAGCCCTAGTCCCACCGGGGAGCTGTTTTTT
TRBD1	-	TRBV5-8	TRBJ1-5	CASSAGQGLIQPQHF	TGTGCCAGCAGCGCGGGACAGGGTTTGATTCAGCCCCAGCATTTT
TRBD1	-	TRBV27	TRBJ1-2	CASSPEGQGIYGYTF	TGTGCCAGCAGCCCTGAGGGACAGGGGATTTATGGCTACACCTTC
-	-	TRBV19	TRBJ2-2	CASKWQTNTGELFF	TGTGCCAGTAAGTGGCAGACGAACACCGGGGAGCTGTTTTTT
-	-	TRBV23-1	TRBJ1-1	CASEGLNTEAFF	TGCGCCAGCGAGGGCCTGAACACTGAAGCTTTCTTT
-	-	TRBV4-1	TRBJ2-7	CASSLGSSYEQYF	TGCGCCAGCAGCCTCGGGTCTTCCTACGAGCAGTACTTC
-	-	TRBV4-1	TRBJ2-3	CASSQVPGLGATDTQYF	TGCGCCAGCAGCCAAGTCCCGGGCCTTGGGGCCACAGATACGCAGTATTTT
TRBD2	-	TRBV5-6	TRBJ2-5	CASSLGLAVEETQYF	TGTGCCAGCAGCTTGGGACTAGCGGTCGAGGAGACCCAGTACTTC
-	-	TRBV5-1	TRBJ2-7	CASSATSGVQEQYF	TGCGCCAGCAGCGCTACCTCAGGGGTTCAAGAGCAGTACTTC
TRBD1	-	TRBV18	TRBJ2-2	CASSRDRGILNTGELFF	TGTGCCAGCTCACGGGACAGGGGGATCCTGAACACCGGGGAGCTGTTTTTT
-	-	TRBV14	TRBJ1-4	CASSQNMVNEKLFF	TGTGCCAGCAGCCAGAACATGGTTAATGAAAAACTGTTTTTT
-	-	TRBV5-4	TRBJ2-3	CASSFGGTGTDTQYF	TGTGCCAGCAGCTTTGGCGGGACGGGGACAGATACGCAGTATTTT
TRBD2	once	TRBV27	TRBJ2-1	CASGIGGAIISEQFF	TGTGCCAGCGGGATCGGGGGGGCCATTATTAGTGAGCAGTTCTTC
TRBD2	-	TRBV4-3	TRBJ2-7	CASSQAPREDEQYF	TGCGCCAGCAGCCAAGCCCCGCGGGAGGACGAGCAGTACTTC
-	-	TRBV19	TRBJ2-7	CASSPGGGEYEQYF	TGTGCCAGTAGTCCCGGTGGAGGGGAGTACGAGCAGTACTTC
-	-	TRBV7-9	TRBJ2-7	CASNILKRNTGGEQYF	TGTGCCAGCAACATCCTAAAGAGAAATACGGGTGGGGAGCAGTACTTC
TRBD1	medium-sized	TRBV5-8	TRBJ1-4	CASSLQGAWTTNEKLFF	TGTGCCAGCAGCTTACAGGGGGCCTGGACAACTAATGAAAAACTGTTTTTT
-	-	TRBV5-1	TRBJ2-7	CASSLQDSYEQYF	TGCGCCAGCAGCCTTCAGGATTCCTACGAGCAGTACTTC
-	-	TRBV6-6	TRBJ1-1	CASSITGTGTEAFF	TGTGCCAGCAGCATAACAGGGACGGGCACTGAAGCTTTCTTT
TRBD1	-	TRBV19	TRBJ1-5	CASQTGGGYSNQPQHF	TGTGCCAGCCAGACAGGGGGCGGGTATAGCAATCAGCCCCAGCATTTT
-	-	TRBV30	TRBJ2-7	CAWSVGGLTGEQYF	TGTGCCTGGAGTGTTGGCGGGCTCACCGGCGAGCAGTACTTC
TRBD1	-	TRBV27	TRBJ1-4	CASSLTYDRGLEKLFF	TGTGCCAGCAGTTTAACTTACGACAGGGGATTGGAAAAACTGTTTTTT
TRBD1	-	TRBV30	TRBJ1-5	CAWSVNRGGSNQPQHF	TGTGCCTGGAGTGTGAACAGGGGAGGCAGCAATCAGCCCCAGCATTTT
TRBD1	-	TRBV7-2	TRBJ1-2	CASSFETGRGYTF	TGTGCCAGCAGCTTCGAGACAGGGCGAGGCTACACCTTC
TRBD1	-	TRBV5-1	TRBJ2-7	CASSFRTGRYEQYF	TGCGCCAGCAGCTTCCGGACAGGGCGGTACGAGCAGTACTTC
TRBD1	-	TRBV6-1	TRBJ2-2	CASSDRGPGELFF	TGTGCCAGCAGCGACAGGGGTCCCGGGGAGCTGTTTTTT
TRBD1	-	TRBV6-5	TRBJ1-1	CASSQGVNTEAFF	TGTGCCAGCAGTCAGGGGGTGAACACTGAAGCTTTCTTT
-	-	TRBV5-6	TRBJ2-7	CASSLFYLTGYYEQYF	TGTGCCAGCAGCTTGTTCTATTTGACAGGATACTACGAGCAGTACTTC
TRBD1	-	TRBV6-1	TRBJ2-7	CASSGRGYEQYF	TGTGCCAGCAGTGGCAGGGGGTACGAGCAGTACTTC
TRBD1	-	TRBV28	TRBJ2-5	CASSSATGAPRETQYF	TGTGCCAGCAGTTCTGCTACAGGGGCCCCGAGGGAGACCCAGTACTTC
TRBD2	-	TRBV5-1	TRBJ2-7	CASSDLAGGRLYEQYF	TGCGCCAGCAGCGATCTAGCGGGAGGAAGGCTATACGAGCAGTACTTC
-	-	TRBV10-3	TRBJ1-4	CATHPEVGSEGANEKLFF	TGTGCCACTCACCCCGAGGTGGGGTCAGAGGGCGCAAATGAAAAACTGTTTTTT
TRBD1	-	TRBV10-3	TRBJ2-2	CAIGTANTGELFF	TGTGCCATCGGGACAGCGAACACCGGGGAGCTGTTTTTT
TRBD1	-	TRBV5-6	TRBJ1-1	CASSWTGEASAFF	TGTGCCAGCAGCTGGACAGGGGAGGCCTCGGCTTTCTTT
-	once	TRBV6-5	TRBJ1-5	CATSGAGASNQPQHF	TGTGCCACCAGCGGGGCAGGGGCAAGCAATCAGCCCCAGCATTTT